The clone carrying this T cell receptor beta chain was observed a few times. Its antigen is as yet unknown. Germline assignment: CDR1 SGHVS and CDR2 FNYEAQ. This CDR3 is 12 amino acids long. V was cut by 5 bases and J by 8 bases, with 12 bases left in between. The data were obtained in a study of STAT5B mutations in CD4+ large granular lymphocyte leukemia. Findings of the study overall: Higher CD4+ than CD8+ T-LGLL clonality might reflect small sample size. CD4-sorted patient repertoires seemed more clonal than healthy CD4+ repertoires.

Authors' processing steps: Lowest detectable productive clonotype frequency was 2.59 x 10-5. Here immunoSEQ multiplex PCR was the method, and the copy in TCRdb shows in-frame clones only, minus some. V, J and clone size derive from that table, while D and trimming were established from the DNA sequence. This sample yields about 48,000 clones, of which about 70% are seen a single time; over 1.5% belongs to the top ten. This sequence joins TRBV7-6 and TRBJ1-2, with a weak D call TRBD1 (6 bases). The sequenced material came from CD4+ T cells from blood buffy coats. The sequence derives from a human donor in good health. The CDR3 DNA reads as TGTGCCAGCAGCCAGCCTCAGGGGGGCTACACCTTC. Protein product: CASSQPQGGYTF.